The 31 T cell receptor beta chains below come from one sample, sequenced in a study of blood T cells in healthy people across ages. Primed by a sample-barcoded 5' primer and a J-beta primer mix, a second PCR proceeded for 7 to 11 cycles. TCRdb reanalysed the 5' RACE reads using MiXCR and keeps one entry per CDR3 protein. The table includes just over 800,000 distinct CDR3 sequences, 60% to 80% detected once. The sequencing input was blood. The receptor source for this set is a man younger than 45 in good health.

In DNA, the CDR3 is TGTGCCATCAAAGAGCGGAGGGACTTCACAGATACGCAGTATTTT. It specifies CAIKERRDFTDTQYF. V usage is TRBV10-3 and J usage is TRBJ2-3, with D perhaps TRBD2 (6 bases). Germline-derived CDR1 and CDR2 are ENHRY and SYGVKD. This CDR3 has 15 amino acids. Trimming stripped 7 bases from V and 2 bases from J, with 16 bases between.

The rearrangement uses TRBV28 and TRBJ2-5, with TRBD2 identical over 7 bases. The tail of the sequence fits TRBJ2-4 better, so the J call may be wrong. CDR1 is MDHEN, CDR2 SYDVKM, per germline. This CDR3 is built from 12 residues. The CDR3 region has the DNA TGTGCCAGCAGTCGGGGGGAAAACATTCAGTACTTC. Translation gives CASSRGENIQYF.

This chain joins TRBV4-2 and TRBJ2-3, with 8 bases fitting TRBD2. J gave up 6 bases and V 1 base, and 9 bases lay outside the gene matches. The V gene's germline CDR1 is LGHNA and CDR2 YNFKEQ. The CDR3 spans 16 residues. This CDR3 is CASSQATGGAGDTQYF. For the CDR3, the DNA is TGTGCCAGCAGCCAAGCGACCGGGGGGGCGGGGGATACGCAGTATTTT.

This sequence joins TRBV7-2 and TRBJ2-1; TRBD1 or TRBD2 may be the D gene (5 bases each). Germline CDR1 and CDR2: SGHTA and FQGNSA. V lost 0 bases and J lost 9, with 21 bases in between. The CDR3 has 17 residues. The CDR3 bases are TGTGCCAGCAGCTTAGCGGCAGGGAGTCGTCCGGTCCCTGAGCAGTTCTTC. It yields the protein CASSLAAGSRPVPEQFF.

The chain links TRBV12-3 or TRBV12-4 to TRBJ2-1; TRBD1 agrees at 8 bases. The CDR3 runs to 13 residues. J was trimmed by 9 bases and V by 6 bases; bases with no gene match: 7. The CDR3 DNA is TGTGCCAGCAGCTTCGTACAGGGGGGTGAGCAGTTCTTC. Its translation: CASSFVQGGEQFF.

This chain links TRBV20-1 with TRBJ2-1; a weak D match, TRBD1 (5 bases). Germline loops: CDR1 DFQATT, CDR2 SNEGSKA (reference sequence). V shed 7 bases and J shed 5 bases, with 15 bases lying between them. The CDR3 sequence is 13 residues long. CDR3 amino acids: CSVLARTHNEQFF. The CDR3 DNA follows: TGCAGTGTCCTCGCGAGGACACACAATGAGCAGTTCTTC.

The rearrangement joins TRBV7-2 to TRBJ2-3; maybe TRBD2 (6 bases). Per germline, CDR1 SGHTA and CDR2 FQGNSA. The V and J ends lost 1 base and 2 bases respectively, with 7 bases between them. The CDR3 has 14 residues. The CDR3 region is CASSLELATDTQYF. The CDR3 DNA reads TGTGCCAGCAGCTTAGAACTAGCCACAGATACGCAGTATTTT.

The V and J genes are TRBV6-6 and TRBJ2-5; D gene unclear. V lost 2 bases to trimming and J lost 3 bases, with 7 bases between them. The CDR3 spans 13 residues. Germline assignment: CDR1 MNHNY and CDR2 SVGAGI (reference sequence). The CDR3 spells CASSYVPEETQYF. For the CDR3, the DNA is TGTGCCAGCAGTTACGTTCCGGAAGAGACCCAGTACTTC.

This rearrangement joins TRBV12-3 or TRBV12-4 to TRBJ2-4; 8 bases fit TRBD1. CDR3 length: 14 amino acids. V lost 5 bases and J lost 9; bases outside the gene matches: 9. The CDR3 DNA is TGTGCCAGCAGTCCGGACAGGGTGTACGGCATTCAGTACTTC. As protein: CASSPDRVYGIQYF.

This clonotype was picked up a small number of times. CDR3 amino acids: CASLGPDRVHNEQFF. The CDR3 DNA is TGTGCCAGCCTCGGCCCTGACAGGGTCCACAATGAGCAGTTCTTC. The rearrangement joins TRBV7-8 to TRBJ2-1, with 7 bases identical to TRBD1. V shed 8 bases and J 5 bases; nucleotides not matched to a gene: 12. Germline-derived CDR1 and CDR2 are SGHVS and FQNEAQ. CDR3 length equals 15 residues.

CDR3 loop: CASSARRENYMHEQFF. In nucleotides, the CDR3 is TGTGCCAGCAGCGCCAGACGGGAAAATTACATGCATGAGCAGTTCTTC. The chain combines TRBV9 with TRBJ2-1; tentatively, D is TRBD2 (5 bases). V lost 3 bases, J lost 8 bases, and 21 bases lay in between. There are 16 residues in the CDR3. Per germline, CDR1 SGDLS and CDR2 YYNGEE.

The rearrangement uses TRBV6-5 and TRBJ2-7; maybe TRBD1 (6 bases). CDR3 length: 15 amino acids. Germline V lookup: CDR1 MNHEY, CDR2 SVGAGI. V dropped 5 bases and J dropped 3 bases, with 17 bases sitting between them. In DNA, the CDR3 is TGTGCCAGCAGTCGCAGACGACAGGTAATCTACGAGCAGTACTTC. Amino acids: CASSRRRQVIYEQYF.

In its sample, this clonotype was seen a few times. V gene TRBV5-5 combines with J gene TRBJ1-6; 10 nucleotides line up with TRBD1. The CDR3 has 18 amino acids. Germline lookup yields CDR1 SGHKS and CDR2 YYEKEE (reference sequence). The V segment lost 5 bases and the J segment 0 bases; nucleotides outside the gene matches: 8. This CDR3 is CASSLTGGRSSYNSPLHF. The CDR3 DNA follows: TGTGCCAGCAGTTTGACAGGGGGCCGTAGCTCCTATAATTCACCCCTCCACTTT. The full variable domain, rest sourced from reference TRBV5-5 and TRBJ1-6, is DAGVTQSPTHLIKTRGQQVTLRCSPISGHKSVSWYQQVLGQGPQFIFQYYEKEERGRGNFPDRFSARQFPNYSSELNVNALLLGDSALYLCASSLTGGRSSYNSPLHFGNGTRLTVT.

This rearrangement joins TRBV5-1 to TRBJ2-5; D possibly corresponds to TRBD1 (5 bases). The V end lost 3 bases, the J end lost 4 bases, and 13 bases lay between the germline ends. Germline V gene sequence: CDR1 SGHRS, CDR2 YFSETQ. CDR3 length: 14 amino acids. For the CDR3, the DNA is TGCGCCAGCAGCTGGGGCTCCTTCGGAGAGACCCAGTACTTC. It yields the protein CASSWGSFGETQYF. The complete variable domain, with remaining parts taken from reference TRBV5-1 and TRBJ2-5, reads KAGVTQTPRYLIKTRGQQVTLSCSPISGHRSVSWYQQTPGQGLQFLFEYFSETQRNKGNFPGRFSGRQFSNSRSEMNVSTLELGDSALYLCASSWGSFGETQYFGPGTRLLVL.

This chain links TRBV2 with TRBJ2-7; D is ambiguous. V shed 2 bases and J shed 7 bases, with 21 bases lying between them. The germline V gene has CDR1 SNHLY and CDR2 FYNNEI. The CDR3 consists of 16 residues. In nucleotides, the CDR3 is TGTGCCAGCAGTGAATGGGTGAGGACGTCCCTCGGGGAGCAGTACTTC. It codes for CASSEWVRTSLGEQYF.

The J gene is TRBJ1-1, the V gene TRBV12-3 or TRBV12-4; no reliable D call. The V end was cut by 3 bases, the J end by 0 bases, with 11 bases between. The CDR3 extends over 15 amino acids. The CDR3, as DNA: TGTGCCAGCAGTTTCACGGGGTTCGTGAACACTGAAGCTTTCTTT. Translating it yields CASSFTGFVNTEAFF.

V usage is TRBV9 and J usage is TRBJ1-4; 7 bases are a match to TRBD1. The CDR3 has 15 residues. Germline values: CDR1 SGDLS, CDR2 YYNGEE. Trimming at V came to 0 bases and at J to 7 bases, leaving 6 bases not matched to a gene. The CDR3 nucleotides read TGTGCCAGCAGCGTAGACGAGGGGGCGCGTGAAAAACTGTTTTTT. Its protein product is CASSVDEGAREKLFF.

This clonotype has just one count. The chain employs TRBV7-9 and TRBJ2-1; 8 nucleotides line up with TRBD1. There are 14 residues in the CDR3. V dropped 8 bases and J dropped 11; count of bases not matched to a gene: 14. Germline CDR1 SEHNR, CDR2 FQNEAQ (reference sequence). CDR3 protein: CASWGQVAPNKQFF. The CDR3 coding sequence is TGTGCCAGCTGGGGACAGGTAGCCCCGAATAAGCAGTTCTTC.

In this sample, this clonotype turned up a few times. The rearrangement joins TRBV5-5 to TRBJ2-7, with 10 bases matching TRBD2. CDR1 is SGHKS and CDR2 is YYEKEE in the germline V gene (reference sequence). The CDR3 is 18 amino acids. With V trimmed by 3 bases and J by 0 bases, 12 bases remained unmatched. The CDR3 DNA sequence: TGTGCCAGCAGCTGGAGCGGGGGGGCCGGTGTTCGCTCCTACGAGCAGTACTTC. Its translation: CASSWSGGAGVRSYEQYF.

The chain combines TRBV20-1 with TRBJ2-5, with 12 bases matching TRBD2. The trim removed 6 bases at V and 2 bases at J, leaving 4 bases unmatched. This CDR3 has 14 residues. CDR1 is DFQATT, CDR2 SNEGSKA, per germline (reference sequence). The CDR3 here is CSAQLAGGQETQYF. CDR3 sequence (DNA): TGCAGTGCCCAACTAGCGGGGGGACAAGAGACCCAGTACTTC.

The genes are TRBV11-1 and TRBJ2-7; 10 nucleotides align to TRBD1. With V trimmed by 4 bases and J by 3 bases, 6 bases remained unmatched. There are 15 residues in the CDR3. Germline V gives CDR1 SGHAT, CDR2 FQDESV (reference sequence). This CDR3 is CASSSGTGDRYEQYF. The CDR3 DNA reads as TGTGCCAGCAGCTCCGGGACAGGGGACCGCTACGAGCAGTACTTC.

This clonotype appeared a few times. This sequence may be a read error, since a much larger clone differs from it by one base. The V and J genes are TRBV28 and TRBJ2-5, with 7 bases fitting TRBD1. The CDR3 totals 13 residues. The germline CDR1 and CDR2 sequences are MDHEN and SYDVKM. The V gene end was trimmed by 6 bases and the J gene end by 2 bases; junction bases not matched to a gene: 3. CDR3 coding DNA: TGTGCCAGCAGGCCGGGACAGCAAGAGACCCAGTACTTC. Residues: CASRPGQQETQYF.

The CDR3 loop reads CASSYRTGGEFYGYTF. CDR3 DNA sequence: TGTGCCAGCAGCTACCGGACAGGGGGAGAATTCTACGGCTACACCTTC. The rearrangement uses TRBV5-5 and TRBJ1-2; TRBD1 matches at 10 bases. The CDR3 covers 16 residues. Germline assignment: CDR1 SGHKS and CDR2 YYEKEE (reference sequence). V shed 3 bases, J shed 8 bases, and the junction held 13 bases outside the gene matches.

The rearrangement uses TRBV29-1 and TRBJ2-4; D gene ambiguous. TRBJ2-7 matches the DNA end more closely, so the J call is doubtful. Germline values: CDR1 SQVTM, CDR2 ANQGSEA. CDR3 length: 12 residues. CDR3 protein: CSVESTSYEQYF. The DNA of the CDR3 is TGCAGCGTTGAGAGCACCTCCTACGAGCAGTACTTC.

The V and J genes are TRBV29-1 and TRBJ2-4; 7 nucleotides align to TRBD2. The assigned J gene may be wrong: the sequence end matches TRBJ2-7 better. This CDR3 is 12 amino acids long. From germline, CDR1 is SQVTM and CDR2 ANQGSEA. The CDR3 DNA sequence: TGCAGCGTGGGACGGAGGGAGGGCGAGCAGTACTTC. As protein: CSVGRREGEQYF.

In the case of this clonotype: A read error may produce the germline difference seen at one junction end. The V gene is TRBV29-1, the J gene TRBJ2-3; 7 nucleotides align to TRBD1. There are 13 residues in the CDR3. Germline V gene sequence: CDR1 SQVTM, CDR2 ANQGSEA. The CDR3 spells CSVPGQNTNTQYF. CDR3 coding DNA: TGCAGCGTCCCGGGACAGAACACAAATACGCAGTATTTT.

The chain joins TRBV20-1 to TRBJ2-5; the D gene is possibly TRBD2 (6 bases). This CDR3 region has 12 residues. CDR1 and CDR2 from the germline V gene are DFQATT and SNEGSKA (reference sequence). The CDR3 here is CSTRGWQETQYF. CDR3 sequence (DNA): TGCAGCACCCGGGGGTGGCAAGAGACCCAGTACTTC.

DNA of the CDR3: TGTGCCAGCAGCGGGGCGTACCCCTACGAGCAGTACTTC. This codes for CASSGAYPYEQYF. The V gene is TRBV11-2, the J gene TRBJ2-7, with D possibly being TRBD1 (5 bases). V dropped 5 bases and J dropped 2 bases, with 10 bases sitting between them. CDR3 length: 13 amino acids. Germline CDR1 is SGHAT and CDR2 is FQNNGV.

About this clonotype itself: At one of its ends the junction is not consistent with the germline gene, which may arise from a read error. The chain recombines TRBV11-2 with TRBJ1-2; D remains ambiguous. CDR1 SGHAT and CDR2 FQNNGV come from the germline V gene. The CDR3 runs 14 residues. As DNA, the CDR3 is TGCGCCAGCAGCCACGGGCCAGCTAACTATGGCTACACCTTC. This sequence encodes CASSHGPANYGYTF.

The J gene is TRBJ2-3, the V gene TRBV24-1; 7 bases align to TRBD1. This CDR3 has 18 amino acids. V lost 0 bases to trimming and J lost 0 bases; unmatched junction nucleotides: 8. Germline lookup yields CDR1 KGHDR and CDR2 SFDVKD. The CDR3 DNA sequence: TGTGCCACCAGTGATTTGGGCAGGGGGTACAGTAGCACAGATACGCAGTATTTT. It codes for CATSDLGRGYSSTDTQYF.

This clonotype was found a few times. The gene calls are TRBV5-1 and TRBJ2-7; 9 bases are shared with TRBD1. V dropped 3 bases and J dropped 2; count of bases not matched to a gene: 6. The CDR3 is 15 residues long. Germline loops: CDR1 SGHRS, CDR2 YFSETQ. CDR3 in DNA: TGCGCCAGCAGCTCCTGGGACAGGGACACCTACGAGCAGTACTTC. Protein: CASSSWDRDTYEQYF.